This TCR beta chain was recovered during a study of shared clonotypes between healthy human individuals. CDR3 length: 14 amino acids. The V gene end was trimmed by 4 bases and the J gene end by 7 bases; junction bases not matched to a gene: 5. Germline CDR1 reads SQVTM; CDR2 reads ANQGSEA. The authors' processing: ImmunoSEQ gave junction-only sequences without quality scores, so filtering differed. Clones were read by immunoSEQ multiplex PCR, and TCRdb kept only the in-frame ones, dropping some. D and trimming were read from the DNA, whereas the V and J calls and clone size are those reported in that table. The profile shows around 2,000,000 clones, 85% to 95% of them singletons.

The sequenced material came from naive CD4+ T cells sorted from blood. Documented subset: CD45RA+ positively selected. The clonotype originates from a young man in good health. V gene TRBV29-1 combines with J gene TRBJ2-1; TRBD2 aligns across 12 bases. The CDR3, as DNA: TGCAGCGTTGCCATGACTAGCGGGAGTAATGAGCAGTTCTTC. Its translation: CSVAMTSGSNEQFF.